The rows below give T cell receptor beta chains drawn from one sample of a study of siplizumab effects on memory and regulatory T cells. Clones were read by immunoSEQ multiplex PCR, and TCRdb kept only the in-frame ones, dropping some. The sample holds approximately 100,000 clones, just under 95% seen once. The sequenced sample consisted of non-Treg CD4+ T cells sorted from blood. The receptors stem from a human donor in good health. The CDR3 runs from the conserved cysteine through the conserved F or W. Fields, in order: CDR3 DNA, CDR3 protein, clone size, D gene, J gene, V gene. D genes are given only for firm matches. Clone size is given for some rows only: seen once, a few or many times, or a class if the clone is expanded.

CDR3 DNA: TGTGCCAGCAGTTTGCGGACAGGGAACATTCAGTACTTC
CDR3 protein: CASSLRTGNIQYF
clone size: -
D gene: TRBD1
J gene: TRBJ2-4
V gene: TRBV27

CDR3 DNA: TGTGCCACCAGCGAAGGACAGGGACCCAATCAGCCCCAGCATTTT
CDR3 protein: CATSEGQGPNQPQHF
clone size: -
D gene: TRBD1
J gene: TRBJ1-5
V gene: TRBV15

CDR3 DNA: TGTGCCAGCAGCGTAGGGGCGGGGAGCTCCTACAATGAGCAGTTCTTC
CDR3 protein: CASSVGAGSSYNEQFF
clone size: -
D gene: -
J gene: TRBJ2-1
V gene: TRBV9

CDR3 DNA: TGTGCCATCAGTCCGGGACAGGGGAACACTGAAGCTTTCTTT
CDR3 protein: CAISPGQGNTEAFF
clone size: -
D gene: TRBD1
J gene: TRBJ1-1
V gene: TRBV10-3

CDR3 DNA: TGTGCCAGCAGCTTAGAGGGCGCAGGGGGCAAATCGTTGAAGACCCAGTACTTC
CDR3 protein: CASSLEGAGGKSLKTQYF
clone size: -
D gene: TRBD1
J gene: TRBJ2-5
V gene: TRBV7-9

CDR3 DNA: TGTGCCATCAGTGACAATCAACAGCCCCAGCATTTT
CDR3 protein: CAISDNQQPQHF
clone size: -
D gene: -
J gene: TRBJ1-5
V gene: TRBV10-3

CDR3 DNA: TGTGCCAGCAGCTTAGGGGGGCTAAGCACAGATACGCAGTATTTT
CDR3 protein: CASSLGGLSTDTQYF
clone size: -
D gene: -
J gene: TRBJ2-3
V gene: TRBV7-9

CDR3 DNA: TGTGCCAGCAGTTTTCGGAGTATAGGGGGGTGGAGGGGCACTGAAGCTTTCTTT
CDR3 protein: CASSFRSIGGWRGTEAFF
clone size: once
D gene: -
J gene: TRBJ1-1
V gene: TRBV28

CDR3 DNA: TGTGCCAGTAGTCAGGAGACAAGAGCTAACTATGGCTACACCTTC
CDR3 protein: CASSQETRANYGYTF
clone size: -
D gene: -
J gene: TRBJ1-2
V gene: TRBV19

CDR3 DNA: TGTGCCAGTAGTCGAGCTAGCGGGGGATACACAGATACGCAGTATTTT
CDR3 protein: CASSRASGGYTDTQYF
clone size: -
D gene: TRBD2
J gene: TRBJ2-3
V gene: TRBV19

CDR3 DNA: TGCGCCAGCAGTGAGTCCGCGGCAGTTGGAAACACCATATATTTT
CDR3 protein: CASSESAAVGNTIYF
clone size: -
D gene: -
J gene: TRBJ1-3
V gene: TRBV10-1

CDR3 DNA: TGTGCCAGCTCACCACCACAGGAAACCCGCTCCTACGAGCAGTACTTC
CDR3 protein: CASSPPQETRSYEQYF
clone size: -
D gene: -
J gene: TRBJ2-7
V gene: TRBV18

CDR3 DNA: TGCGCCAGCAGTGATGACCTAGCGGGGGCAGGCCTTGGGACCGGGGAGCTGTTTTTT
CDR3 protein: CASSDDLAGAGLGTGELFF
clone size: -
D gene: TRBD2
J gene: TRBJ2-2
V gene: TRBV10-1

CDR3 DNA: -
CDR3 protein: CASSLTDTAFGSGAPAF
clone size: once
D gene: -
J gene: TRBJ1-2
V gene: TRBV7-2

CDR3 DNA: TGTGCCAGCAGCCGGGACAGGGTGAATTCACCCCTCCACTTT
CDR3 protein: CASSRDRVNSPLHF
clone size: -
D gene: TRBD1
J gene: TRBJ1-6
V gene: TRBV11-2

CDR3 DNA: TGTGCCAGCAGCTCCCAAACCGGGTCAACGCAGTATTTT
CDR3 protein: CASSSQTGSTQYF
clone size: -
D gene: -
J gene: TRBJ2-3
V gene: TRBV9

CDR3 DNA: TGTGCCAGCAGCTTAACGCTGGGGGCCTACGAGCAGTACTTC
CDR3 protein: CASSLTLGAYEQYF
clone size: -
D gene: -
J gene: TRBJ2-7
V gene: TRBV7-3

CDR3 DNA: TGTGCCTGGGATCCCGGGACAGGGGACAATGAGCAGTTCTTC
CDR3 protein: CAWDPGTGDNEQFF
clone size: -
D gene: TRBD1
J gene: TRBJ2-1
V gene: TRBV30

CDR3 DNA: TGTGCCAGCAGCATTTTGGCGGGGGGGTCCTACGAGCAGTACTTC
CDR3 protein: CASSILAGGSYEQYF
clone size: -
D gene: -
J gene: TRBJ2-7
V gene: TRBV21-1

CDR3 DNA: TGTGCTAGTGGTTTGGTAATCCCACTTACCGGGACAGCGAACACTGAAGCTTTCTTT
CDR3 protein: CASGLVIPLTGTANTEAFF
clone size: -
D gene: TRBD1
J gene: TRBJ1-1
V gene: TRBV12-5

CDR3 DNA: TGTGCCAGCAGCCCATCCGGGATTAACACCGGGGAGCTGTTTTTT
CDR3 protein: CASSPSGINTGELFF
clone size: -
D gene: -
J gene: TRBJ2-2
V gene: TRBV7-7

CDR3 DNA: TGTGCCAGTAGTATAGATCGCCAAGCCATTCAGTACTTC
CDR3 protein: CASSIDRQAIQYF
clone size: -
D gene: -
J gene: TRBJ2-4
V gene: TRBV19